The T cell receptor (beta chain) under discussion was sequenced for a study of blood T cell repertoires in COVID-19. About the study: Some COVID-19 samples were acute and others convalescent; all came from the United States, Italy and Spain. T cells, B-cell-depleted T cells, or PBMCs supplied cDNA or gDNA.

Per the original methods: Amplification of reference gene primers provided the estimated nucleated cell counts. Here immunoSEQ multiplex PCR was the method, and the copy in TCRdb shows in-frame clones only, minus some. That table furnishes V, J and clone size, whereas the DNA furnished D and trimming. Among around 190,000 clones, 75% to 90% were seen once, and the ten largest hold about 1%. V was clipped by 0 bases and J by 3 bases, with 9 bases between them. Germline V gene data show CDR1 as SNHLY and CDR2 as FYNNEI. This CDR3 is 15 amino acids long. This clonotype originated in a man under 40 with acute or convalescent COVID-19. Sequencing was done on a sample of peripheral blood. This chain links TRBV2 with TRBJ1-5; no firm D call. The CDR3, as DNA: TGTGCCAGCAGTGAAGCGGAGGGCTACAATCAGCCCCAGCATTTT. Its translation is CASSEAEGYNQPQHF.